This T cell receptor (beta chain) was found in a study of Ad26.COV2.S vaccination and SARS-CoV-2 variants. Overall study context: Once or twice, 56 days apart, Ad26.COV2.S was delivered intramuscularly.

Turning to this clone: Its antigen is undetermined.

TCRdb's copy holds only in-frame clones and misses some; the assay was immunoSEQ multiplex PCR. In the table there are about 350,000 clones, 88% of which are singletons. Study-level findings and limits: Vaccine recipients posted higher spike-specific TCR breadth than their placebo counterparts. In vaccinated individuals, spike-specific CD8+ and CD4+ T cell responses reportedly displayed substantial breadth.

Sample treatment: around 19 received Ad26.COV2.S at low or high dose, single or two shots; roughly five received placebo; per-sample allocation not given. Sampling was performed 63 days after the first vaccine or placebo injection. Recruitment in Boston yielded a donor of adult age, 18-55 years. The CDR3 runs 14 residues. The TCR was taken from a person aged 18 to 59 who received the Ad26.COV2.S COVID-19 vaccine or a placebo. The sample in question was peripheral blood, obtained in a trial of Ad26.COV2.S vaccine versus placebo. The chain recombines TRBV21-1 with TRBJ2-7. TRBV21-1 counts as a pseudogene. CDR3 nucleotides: TGTGCCAGCACTAAGGGGGGAGTTAAGGACGAGCAGTACTTC. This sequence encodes CASTKGGVKDEQYF.